This is a list of T cell receptor beta chains from one sample in a study of CD4 T cells in relation to SARS-CoV-2 and coronaviruses. Some clones are missing from TCRdb's copy, which holds only in-frame ones; the method was immunoSEQ multiplex PCR. The sample holds 60,000 to 65,000 clones; 94% are singletons and the top ten take 0.14%. Sequencing input: naive CD4+ T cells from PBMCs. These receptors were obtained from a human donor in good health. CDR3s include the opening cysteine and the closing phenylalanine or tryptophan. The D gene is left open where the match is weak. Size tells how often a clone was seen (once, few, many) or the class of an expanded clone, and some rows leave it out.

size: .; J: TRBJ2-7; D: .; V: TRBV24-1; DNA: TGTGCCACCAGTGGAGGAGGGGCAGGTGACTACGAGCAGTACTTC; CDR3: CATSGGGAGDYEQYF
size: .; J: TRBJ2-7; D: TRBD1; V: TRBV6-5; DNA: TGTGCCAGCAGCCCCTGGACAGGCCGTTTCTACGAGCAGTACTTC; CDR3: CASSPWTGRFYEQYF
size: .; J: TRBJ1-1; D: TRBD1; V: TRBV18; DNA: TGTGCCAGCTCACCACCGGGGACAGGGCCGGGCGGTACTGAAGCTTTCTTT; CDR3: CASSPPGTGPGGTEAFF
size: .; J: TRBJ1-1; D: .; V: TRBV29-1; DNA: TGCAGCGTTGGAACTTCCAGGAACACTGAAGCTTTCTTT; CDR3: CSVGTSRNTEAFF
size: once; J: TRBJ1-2; D: .; V: TRBV10-3; DNA: TGTGCCATCAATGGGGATATGCAGAGGAGCGGCTACACCTTC; CDR3: CAINGDMQRSGYTF
size: .; J: TRBJ2-7; D: .; V: TRBV18; DNA: TGTGCCAGCGCCTCGGGGGCCGAGCAGTACTTC; CDR3: CASASGAEQYF
size: .; J: TRBJ2-7; D: .; V: TRBV6-5; DNA: TGTGCCAGCTGCACTTCCGGGATTATCTACGAGCAGTACTTC; CDR3: CASCTSGIIYEQYF
size: .; J: TRBJ2-4; D: TRBD1; V: TRBV5-6; DNA: TGTGCCAGCAGCAAGGGACAGATCCGATTAGCCAAAAACATTCAGTACTTC; CDR3: CASSKGQIRLAKNIQYF
size: .; J: TRBJ2-1; D: TRBD2; V: TRBV18; DNA: TGTGCCAGCTCACCATGGCTAGCGGGTAATGAGCAGTTCTTC; CDR3: CASSPWLAGNEQFF
size: .; J: TRBJ2-1; D: TRBD2; V: TRBV5-1; DNA: TGCGCCAGCAGCTTGTTGTTGCTAGCGGACAATGAGCAGTTCTTC; CDR3: CASSLLLLADNEQFF
size: once; J: TRBJ2-1; D: TRBD2; V: TRBV3-1/TRBV3-2; DNA: TGTGCCAGCAGCTCCCGGGGTAGCGGGAGCTCCTACAATGAGCAGTTCTTC; CDR3: CASSSRGSGSSYNEQFF
size: .; J: TRBJ2-7; D: .; V: TRBV29-1; DNA: TGCAGCGCCGGAAGGGGATCCGGCTCCTACGAGCAGTACTTC; CDR3: CSAGRGSGSYEQYF
size: once; J: TRBJ2-5; D: .; V: TRBV19; DNA: TGTGCCAGTAGTATCCGTAACAGGACCCCCCAGTACTTC; CDR3: CASSIRNRTPQYF
size: .; J: TRBJ2-1; D: TRBD1; V: TRBV7-7; DNA: TGTGCCAGCAGCCGAGACAGGGCCAATGAGCAGTTCTTC; CDR3: CASSRDRANEQFF
size: .; J: TRBJ2-3; D: .; V: TRBV24-1; DNA: TGTGCCACCAGTGATGCCGGGACAAAGCAAGATTCGCAGTATTTT; CDR3: CATSDAGTKQDSQYF
size: .; J: TRBJ1-3; D: .; V: TRBV7-3; DNA: TGTGCCAGCAGCCGAGATGGGAGCTCTGGAAACACCATATATTTT; CDR3: CASSRDGSSGNTIYF
size: .; J: TRBJ2-5; D: TRBD2; V: TRBV5-1; DNA: TGCGCCAGCAGCTTGGCCGGACTAGCGGGAGGGCAAGAGACCCAGTACTTC; CDR3: CASSLAGLAGGQETQYF
size: .; J: TRBJ2-7; D: TRBD2; V: TRBV28; DNA: TGTGCCAGCAGGTCAGGGACTAGCGGGACCTACGAGCAGTACTTC; CDR3: CASRSGTSGTYEQYF
size: .; J: TRBJ2-5; D: TRBD1; V: TRBV5-1; DNA: TGCGCCAGCACCCTGACAGGGGTCCCAGAGACCCAGTACTTC; CDR3: CASTLTGVPETQYF
size: .; J: TRBJ2-3; D: TRBD1; V: TRBV28; DNA: TGTGCCAGCAGCTTCCTTACAGGGGGCTTGGCAGATACGCAGTATTTT; CDR3: CASSFLTGGLADTQYF
size: .; J: TRBJ1-5; D: .; V: TRBV19; DNA: TGTGCCAGTAGGTCTACTTGGCAGAATAGCAATCAGCCCCAGCATTTT; CDR3: CASRSTWQNSNQPQHF
size: .; J: TRBJ2-7; D: .; V: TRBV7-9; DNA: TGTGCCAGCAGCCCCCGGGGAGCGGAATTTAGGGAGCAGTACTTC; CDR3: CASSPRGAEFREQYF
size: .; J: TRBJ2-7; D: .; V: TRBV3-1/TRBV3-2; DNA: TGTGCCAGCAGCCAAGGGTCAAACGAGCAGTACTTC; CDR3: CASSQGSNEQYF
size: .; J: TRBJ2-2; D: .; V: TRBV10-3; DNA: TGTGCCATCAGTGAGTCCGTACTGGTGGAGCTGTTTTTT; CDR3: CAISESVLVELFF
size: .; J: TRBJ2-5; D: .; V: TRBV29-1; DNA: TGCAGCGTTGATAAGGGACGGTTAGAGGAGACCCAGTACTTC; CDR3: CSVDKGRLEETQYF
size: .; J: TRBJ2-1; D: .; V: TRBV4-1; DNA: TGCGCCAGCAGCCGGCCGCTATCCTACAATGAGCAGTTCTTC; CDR3: CASSRPLSYNEQFF
size: .; J: TRBJ1-2; D: .; V: TRBV10-1; DNA: TGCGCCAGCAGTTCAACCGAGGGCTATGGCTACACCTTC; CDR3: CASSSTEGYGYTF
size: .; J: TRBJ1-1; D: .; V: TRBV6-5; DNA: TGTGCCAGCAGTTACTCACTATGGAACACTGAAGCTTTCTTT; CDR3: CASSYSLWNTEAFF
size: .; J: TRBJ1-5; D: .; V: TRBV10-2; DNA: TGCGCCAGCAGTGCAGGGGTAGGTCAGCCCCAGCATTTT; CDR3: CASSAGVGQPQHF
size: .; J: TRBJ2-3; D: .; V: TRBV5-1; DNA: TGCGCCAGCAGCTTATCAGGGATTAGCACAGATACGCAGTATTTT; CDR3: CASSLSGISTDTQYF
size: once; J: TRBJ1-1; D: .; V: TRBV10-1; DNA: TGCGCCCCCAGCATAAGAGTTGTAGGGGCTGAAGCTTTCTTT; CDR3: CAPSIRVVGAEAFF
size: .; J: TRBJ2-2; D: .; V: TRBV9; DNA: TGTGCCAGCAGCGTAGGCATACCCGAGCCCGGGGAGCTGTTTTTT; CDR3: CASSVGIPEPGELFF
size: .; J: TRBJ2-3; D: .; V: TRBV5-1; DNA: TGCGCCAGCAGCTTGGACCCAGCGGCTAGCACAGATACGCAGTATTTT; CDR3: CASSLDPAASTDTQYF
size: .; J: TRBJ2-7; D: .; V: TRBV6-4; DNA: TGTGCCAGCAGTGACTTATTGCCCGGGACCACTAATTACGAGCAGTACTTC; CDR3: CASSDLLPGTTNYEQYF
size: .; J: TRBJ1-1; D: .; V: TRBV7-3; DNA: TGTGCCAGCAGCTTAACGGGTGGGAACACTGAAGCTTTCTTT; CDR3: CASSLTGGNTEAFF
size: .; J: TRBJ2-1; D: TRBD1; V: TRBV7-2; DNA: TGTGCCAGCGGACCGGGACAGGGTCGGTACAATGAGCAGTTCTTC; CDR3: CASGPGQGRYNEQFF
size: .; J: TRBJ2-1; D: .; V: TRBV5-1; DNA: TGCGCCAGCAGCTTCTCCGGGACTGGCGGATACAATGAGCAGTTCTTC; CDR3: CASSFSGTGGYNEQFF
size: .; J: TRBJ1-2; D: .; V: TRBV27; DNA: TGTGCCAGCAGCCTGAGGGTAGGAGATGGCTACACCTTC; CDR3: CASSLRVGDGYTF
size: .; J: TRBJ2-2; D: TRBD2; V: TRBV14; DNA: TGTGCCAGCAGCCCCCGGACTAGCGGGTACGGGGAGCTGTTTTTT; CDR3: CASSPRTSGYGELFF
size: few; J: TRBJ2-7; D: TRBD1; V: TRBV5-4; DNA: TGTGCCAGCAGCCCCGGGACAGGGAAGCAATACGAGCAGTACTTC; CDR3: CASSPGTGKQYEQYF
size: .; J: TRBJ2-5; D: .; V: TRBV5-1; DNA: TGCGCCAGCAGCTTGGTTGTAATGCAGGTAGAGACCCAGTACTTC; CDR3: CASSLVVMQVETQYF
size: .; J: TRBJ2-7; D: .; V: TRBV19; DNA: TGTGCCAGTAGTAGAGAACGGAACTACGAGCAGTACTTC; CDR3: CASSRERNYEQYF
size: once; J: TRBJ2-4; D: .; V: TRBV5-5; DNA: TGTGCCAGCACCTCGCTAGGCTTTTCCCAAAACATTCAGTACTTC; CDR3: CASTSLGFSQNIQYF
size: once; J: TRBJ2-7; D: .; V: TRBV7-9; DNA: TGTGCCAGCAGCTTAGCACGGGACTCCTACGAGCAGTACTTC; CDR3: CASSLARDSYEQYF
size: .; J: TRBJ2-4; D: .; V: TRBV6-5; DNA: TGTGCCAGCGGGGAGTTCCTAGCCAAAAACATTCAGTACTTC; CDR3: CASGEFLAKNIQYF
size: .; J: TRBJ2-1; D: .; V: TRBV2; DNA: TGTGCCAGCAGTGAAGGTGGGTACTCCTACAATGAGCAGTTCTTC; CDR3: CASSEGGYSYNEQFF
size: once; J: TRBJ1-2; D: .; V: TRBV19; DNA: TGTGCCAGTAGTCCTGTAACGAAAATCTATGGCTACACCTTC; CDR3: CASSPVTKIYGYTF
size: .; J: TRBJ2-2; D: .; V: TRBV7-3; DNA: TGTGCCAGCAGCTTCTCCTCAGGGGAGCTGTTTTTT; CDR3: CASSFSSGELFF
size: .; J: TRBJ1-2; D: .; V: TRBV2; DNA: TGTGCCAGCAGTGATGAACAGAATTATGGCTACACCTTC; CDR3: CASSDEQNYGYTF
size: .; J: TRBJ1-3; D: .; V: TRBV28; DNA: TGTGCCAGCAGTCCCGGGCGGAGCTCTGGAAACACCATATATTTT; CDR3: CASSPGRSSGNTIYF